The 18 T cell receptor beta chains presented below share a single source sample, sequenced in a study of blood T cell repertoires in COVID-19. Sequenced by immunoSEQ multiplex PCR; TCRdb stores in-frame clones only, minus some. The sample shows under 200,000 clones, approximately 80% of them seen only once. The sample was peripheral blood. These receptor sequences come from a man aged 60 to 75 with COVID-19, enrolled during active disease.

This rearrangement joins TRBV13 to TRBJ2-7, with TRBD2 matching over 15 bases. Germline trimming cut 3 bases from V and 4 bases from J; bases unmatched to any gene: 4. Germline CDR1 is PRHDT and CDR2 is FYEKMQ (reference sequence). This CDR3 is 16 amino acids long. The CDR3 bases are TGTGCCAGCAGCTTTGGGACTAGCGGGAGGATTTACGAGCAGTACTTC. It encodes CASSFGTSGRIYEQYF. The complete variable domain, with remaining parts taken from reference TRBV13 and TRBJ2-7, reads AAGVIQSPRHLIKEKRETATLKCYPIPRHDTVYWYQQGPGQDPQFLISFYEKMQSDKGSIPDRFSAQQFSDYHSELNMSSLELGDSALYFCASSFGTSGRIYEQYFGPGTRLTVT.

This clone has just one count. The V call is TRBV4-1, the J call TRBJ2-5, with TRBD2 matching 7 bases. The V gene's germline CDR1 is MGHRA and CDR2 YSYEKL. V was clipped by 1 base and J by 4 bases; unmatched bases: 12. The length of the CDR3 is 17 residues. The CDR3 protein is CASSQGVTGGKGETQYF. The CDR3 region has the DNA TGCGCCAGCAGCCAAGGGGTCACGGGAGGAAAGGGAGAGACCCAGTACTTC.

This clone has more than one count but fewer than ten. V and J are TRBV27 and TRBJ1-2; the D gene is possibly TRBD1 (5 bases). The V end was cut by 6 bases, the J end by 5 bases, with 16 bases between. The CDR3 has 14 residues. The germline V gene encodes CDR1 MNHEY and CDR2 SMNVEV (reference sequence). CDR3 amino acids: CASRYDSSFYGYTF. The CDR3 DNA reads as TGTGCCAGCAGATATGACAGCTCCTTTTATGGCTACACCTTC.

This chain connects TRBV7-9 to TRBJ2-1; 7 bases are a match to TRBD2. V trimming: 1 base; J trimming: 7 bases; junction bases outside the gene matches: 7. Looked up from germline, CDR1 is SEHNR and CDR2 is FQNEAQ (reference sequence). The CDR3 spans 15 residues. CDR3 in DNA: TGTGCCAGCAGCTTAGAAGCTAGCGGTATTAATGAGCAGTTCTTC. This gives the protein CASSLEASGINEQFF.

The V gene is TRBV19, the J gene TRBJ2-7; TRBD1 matches 10 bases. The CDR3 is made up of 15 amino acids. The germline gives CDR1 LNHDA, CDR2 SQIVND (reference sequence). J was trimmed by 3 bases and V by 4 bases; bases with no gene match: 6. CDR3 loop: CASSKPGQGYYEQYF. The CDR3, as DNA: TGTGCCAGTAGTAAACCGGGACAGGGGTACTACGAGCAGTACTTC.

The V call is TRBV4-1, the J call TRBJ2-7; 8 bases fit TRBD2. This CDR3 region has 14 residues. Losses at the gene ends were 3 bases for V and 2 bases for J; bases not matched to a gene: 3. The V gene's germline CDR1 is MGHRA and CDR2 YSYEKL. The CDR3 DNA follows: TGCGCCAGCAGCCAGCCTAGCGGGCCCTACGAGCAGTACTTC. Translating it yields CASSQPSGPYEQYF.

The CDR3 nucleotides read TGTGCCAGCAGCCCCTTGGACAGCGGGAACACTGAAGCTTTCTTT. It is translated as CASSPLDSGNTEAFF. The rearrangement links TRBV7-6 to TRBJ1-1; possibly TRBD1 for D (6 bases). The CDR3 contains 15 residues. V shed 5 bases and J shed 1 base, with 14 bases lying between them. CDR1 SGHVS and CDR2 FNYEAQ come from the germline V gene.

The V call is TRBV18, the J call TRBJ2-1; 8 bases map to TRBD1. Trimming cost V 4 bases and J 7 bases; bases outside gene matches: 0. Germline assignment: CDR1 KGHSH and CDR2 LQKENI. This CDR3 has 12 amino acids. The CDR3 DNA reads as TGTGCCAGCTCACGACAGGGGAATGAGCAGTTCTTC. It codes for CASSRQGNEQFF.

This rearrangement joins TRBV7-9 to TRBJ2-5; D may be TRBD1 (7 bases). The CDR3 runs to 18 residues. V dropped 8 bases and J dropped 4 bases, with 29 bases sitting between them. Looked up from germline, CDR1 is SEHNR and CDR2 is FQNEAQ (reference sequence). Written as DNA, the CDR3 is TGTGCCAGCCGCCGATCAGAGGAGGGGGCCCGAATCGGAGAGACCCAGTACTTC. This codes for CASRRSEEGARIGETQYF.

The chain carries TRBV28 and TRBJ2-7, with unresolved D. Trimming took off 6 bases at V and 0 bases at J, with 6 bases between the two ends. The CDR3 spans 12 residues. Germline loops: CDR1 MDHEN, CDR2 SYDVKM. The CDR3 protein is CASRANSYEQYF. Written as DNA, the CDR3 is TGTGCCAGCAGGGCCAACTCCTACGAGCAGTACTTC.

CDR3: CASSLDRANYGYTF. In nucleotides, the CDR3 is TGTGCCAGCAGCCTCGACAGAGCTAACTATGGCTACACCTTC. V gene TRBV27 combines with J gene TRBJ1-2, with TRBD1 as a possible D gene (5 bases). Germline V gene sequence: CDR1 MNHEY, CDR2 SMNVEV (reference sequence). The length of the CDR3 is 14 residues. V lost 6 bases to trimming and J lost 0 bases, with 11 bases between them.

This clone appeared once. The chain uses TRBV18 and TRBJ2-3; D call uncertain. The germline CDR1 and CDR2 sequences are KGHSH and LQKENI. Trimming stripped 3 bases from V and 2 bases from J, with 18 bases between. The CDR3 loop spans 17 amino acids. The CDR3 DNA is TGTGCCAGCTCACCCGGAGAATTCTGGCTGCACACAGATACGCAGTATTTT. Protein: CASSPGEFWLHTDTQYF.

The genes are TRBV2 and TRBJ2-7; D is perhaps TRBD1 (6 bases). The CDR3 totals 12 residues. Per the germline V gene, CDR1 is SNHLY and CDR2 is FYNNEI. Deletions cut 5 bases from V and 3 bases from J, with 8 bases between. CDR3 DNA: TGTGCCAGCAGTCCAGGGGTCTACGAGCAGTACTTC. It specifies CASSPGVYEQYF. The variable domain in full, completed from reference TRBV2 and TRBJ2-7, reads EPEVTQTPSHQVTQMGQEVILRCVPISNHLYFYWYRQILGQKVEFLVSFYNNEISEKSEIFDDQFSVERPDGSNFTLKIRSTKLEDSAMYFCASSPGVYEQYFGPGTRLTVT.

The chain employs TRBV7-2 and TRBJ2-1; 12 bases match TRBD2. With 6 bases clipped from V and 4 bases from J, the junction kept 4 bases outside the gene matches. Germline CDR1 SGHTA, CDR2 FQGNSA. This CDR3 has 15 residues. This CDR3 is CASSLGLAGYNEQFF. CDR3 nucleotides: TGTGCCAGCAGTTTGGGACTAGCGGGTTACAATGAGCAGTTCTTC.

At least ten counts were recorded for this clone. CDR3 DNA: TGTGCCAGCAGCCAAGTAGGGGGGGCCTACGAGCAGTACTTC. Residues: CASSQVGGAYEQYF. The chain couples TRBV14 to TRBJ2-7; the D gene is possibly TRBD2 (7 bases). The CDR3 consists of 14 residues. Per the germline V gene, CDR1 is SGHDN and CDR2 is FVKESK. The V and J ends lost 1 base and 2 bases respectively, with 9 bases between them.

This chain joins TRBV5-5 and TRBJ1-5; D is perhaps TRBD1 (5 bases). V lost 4 bases, J lost 4 bases, and 18 bases lay in between. The germline V gene has CDR1 SGHKS and CDR2 YYEKEE (reference sequence). The CDR3 covers 16 residues. The CDR3 loop is CASSPTPNGGNQPQHF. The CDR3 bases are TGTGCCAGCAGCCCAACCCCCAACGGGGGGAATCAGCCCCAGCATTTT.

The chain links TRBV30 to TRBJ1-2; D call uncertain. This CDR3 has 14 residues. Deletions cut 3 bases from V and 4 bases from J, with 15 bases between. Germline CDR1 reads GTSNPN; CDR2 reads SVGIG (reference sequence). This CDR3 reads CAWRRSFTSYGYTF. CDR3 sequence (DNA): TGTGCCTGGAGGAGGTCGTTCACATCCTATGGCTACACCTTC.

The rearrangement joins TRBV19 to TRBJ2-1; perhaps TRBD1 as D (6 bases). This CDR3 comprises 18 residues. The germline CDR1 and CDR2 sequences are LNHDA and SQIVND (reference sequence). The V end was cut by 3 bases, the J end by 8 bases, with 26 bases between. DNA of the CDR3: TGTGCCAGTAGTATGGGGGTTGGGAGCGCAGGGGTAGGGTATGAGCAGTTCTTC. Translation gives CASSMGVGSAGVGYEQFF. Supplemented by reference TRBV19 and TRBJ2-1, the full variable domain reads DGGITQSPKYLFRKEGQNVTLSCEQNLNHDAMYWYRQDPGQGLRLIYYSQIVNDFQKGDIAEGYSVSREKKESFPLTVTSAQKNPTAFYLCASSMGVGSAGVGYEQFFGPGTRLTVL.